This T cell receptor (beta chain) was observed in a study of blood T cell repertoires in COVID-19. The germline V gene has CDR1 SGHRS and CDR2 YFSETQ. This CDR3 spans 14 amino acids. V was pared by 1 base and J by 5 bases, with 9 bases between. Assay used: immunoSEQ multiplex PCR; TCRdb lists only in-frame clones, some missing. The data contain 80,000 to 100,000 clones, 80% of them singletons. The TCR comes from a human donor in a cohort sampled during active COVID-19. The source material was peripheral blood. The rearrangement uses TRBV5-1 and TRBJ1-4; D is uncertain. DNA for the CDR3: TGCGCCAGCAGCTTGTCGGGAGCGAATGAAAAACTGTTTTTT. The encoded protein is CASSLSGANEKLFF.